Listed below are T cell receptor beta chains from one sample, sequenced in a study of metastatic and nonmetastatic thyroid tumors. Through MiXCR, TCRdb re-clonotyped the PCR reads. The sample contains tens of thousands of clones, around 29% of which appear only once. What was sequenced was blood. The source is a female donor with papillary thyroid cancer or a benign thyroid nodule (not recorded which). Some clones in this sample may be carry-over from other donors' samples. Each CDR3 is given with its conserved first and last residue. Each record gives: clone size, D gene, J gene, V gene, CDR3 DNA, CDR3 protein. A D gene is named only where the DNA matches it firmly. For some rows the clone size is stated as once, few or many, or as a class when expanded; others skip it.

many | - | TRBJ2-2 | TRBV7-3 | TGTGCCAGCAGCTTGAATTTAGCGAACACCGGGGAGCTGTTTTTT | CASSLNLANTGELFF
medium-sized | TRBD1 | TRBJ1-5 | TRBV30 | TGTGCCTGGAGTCTCCAGACAGGGAGATTCAATCAGCCCCAGCATTTT | CAWSLQTGRFNQPQHF
- | TRBD2 | TRBJ2-7 | TRBV20-1 | TGCAGTGCTAACGGACTAGCGGGAGAACGAGAGCAGTACTTC | CSANGLAGEREQYF
many | - | TRBJ1-3 | TRBV20-1 | TGCAGTGCTCTAACCCCTCACTCTGGAAACACCATATATTTT | CSALTPHSGNTIYF
many | - | TRBJ1-1 | TRBV7-9 | TGTGCCAGCAGCTTAATGGGGGACGGGGAAGCTTTCTTT | CASSLMGDGEAFF
once | - | TRBJ1-4 | TRBV3-1 | TGTGCCAGCAGCCACGCTGGGCGGGAGGAAAAACTGTTTTTT | CASSHAGREEKLFF
once | TRBD1 | TRBJ2-7 | TRBV30 | TGTGCCTGGGGGGGACAGGGCGGCTACGAGCAGTACTTC | CAWGGQGGYEQYF
many | - | TRBJ2-3 | TRBV7-9 | TGTGCCAGCAGCTTTGATCGGGGGATGGGTACGCAGTATTTT | CASSFDRGMGTQYF
few | TRBD1 | TRBJ2-7 | TRBV19 | TGTGCCAGTAGTATAGCGACAGGGGAGCACGAGCAGTACTTC | CASSIATGEHEQYF
- | - | TRBJ1-1 | TRBV10-2 | TGCGCCAGCAGTGAGCCTCTTCAGGCAACGAACACTGAAGCTTTCTTT | CASSEPLQATNTEAFF
many | - | TRBJ1-1 | TRBV2 | TGTGCCAGTCTGGGGGCGCGGGACACTGAAGCTTTCTTT | CASLGARDTEAFF
once | - | TRBJ2-3 | TRBV20-1 | TGCAGTGCTAGAGCCCGGAGGGTAGATACGCAGTATTTT | CSARARRVDTQYF
- | TRBD1 | TRBJ2-1 | TRBV18 | TGTGCCAGCTCACCGGACAGGGTAAATGAGCAGTTCTTC | CASSPDRVNEQFF
- | - | TRBJ1-3 | TRBV27 | TGTGCCAGCAGCCGGATCTCATGTCCTGGAAACACCATATATTTT | CASSRISCPGNTIYF
- | - | TRBJ1-6 | TRBV27 | TGTGCCAGCAGTTCCTCTTGTGGGGCGGTTTCACCCCTCCACTTT | CASSSSCGAVSPLHF
- | TRBD1 | TRBJ1-6 | TRBV5-1 | TGCGCCAGCAGCTCACACCGGGACAGGGGAGATTCACCCCTCCACTTT | CASSSHRDRGDSPLHF
- | - | TRBJ1-3 | TRBV11-1 | TGTGCCAGCATGCGCCAACCTCCGGGCTCTGGAAACACCATATATTTT | CASMRQPPGSGNTIYF
- | - | TRBJ1-2 | TRBV14 | TGTGCCAGCAGCCAAGGGACACCCGTAAGCTATTGCTACACCTTC | CASSQGTPVSYCYTF
medium-sized | - | TRBJ1-5 | TRBV6-5 | TGTGCCAGCAGTTACCAAGGGACCAATCAGCCCCAGCATTTT | CASSYQGTNQPQHF
many | - | TRBJ1-5 | TRBV19 | TGTGCCAGTAGGGTGGTCGAGGGCTACCATCAGCCCCAGCATTTT | CASRVVEGYHQPQHF
- | - | TRBJ1-5 | TRBV24-1 | TGTGCCACCAGTGATTTGGCCACAGCAGATAGCAATCAGCCCCAGCATTTT | CATSDLATADSNQPQHF
many | - | TRBJ2-3 | TRBV14 | TGTGCCAGCAGCCACACCCCATATACGCAGTATTTT | CASSHTPYTQYF
many | TRBD1 | TRBJ1-1 | TRBV2 | TGTGCCAGCAGAGCCGGGACAGACACTGAAGCTTTCTTT | CASRAGTDTEAFF
- | TRBD1 | TRBJ1-4 | TRBV9 | TGTGTCAGCAGCGCGGTTACACAGGGGCGTAGGGAAAAACTGTTTTTT | CVSSAVTQGRREKLFF
medium-sized | - | TRBJ1-4 | TRBV4-2 | TGTGCCAGCAGCCAAGACCCCTCAACTAATGAAAAACTGTTTTTT | CASSQDPSTNEKLFF
- | TRBD1 | TRBJ1-2 | TRBV7-8 | TGTGCCAGCAGCAAAGGGGCCAGGGGGATTTCTAACTATGGCTACACCTTC | CASSKGARGISNYGYTF
many | - | TRBJ2-7 | TRBV20-1 | TGCAGTGCTAGAGATCTACAGGGCCGCGAGCAGTACTTC | CSARDLQGREQYF
- | - | TRBJ2-7 | TRBV4-1 | TGCGCCAGCAGCGGGTCTAGCTACGAGCAGTACTTC | CASSGSSYEQYF
medium-sized | TRBD1 | TRBJ2-7 | TRBV20-1 | TGCAGTGCTAGAACCACCGAAACAGGGGGTTCCACCTACGAGCAGTACTTC | CSARTTETGGSTYEQYF
medium-sized | - | TRBJ1-1 | TRBV6-1 | TGTGCCAGCAGCCTCGGACCCTTCGATGAAGCTTTCTTT | CASSLGPFDEAFF
- | TRBD2 | TRBJ2-1 | TRBV3-1 | TGTGCCAGCAGCCAAGTTGGACTAGCGGGAGCCAATGAGCAGTTCTTC | CASSQVGLAGANEQFF
- | TRBD2 | TRBJ2-7 | TRBV27 | TGTGCCAGCAGTCCCTCGGGAGGGGAGAAAACCTACGAGCAGTACTTC | CASSPSGGEKTYEQYF
medium-sized | - | TRBJ2-3 | TRBV4-1 | TGCGCCAGCAGCCAAGAACGAGCGAGTGGCACAGATACGCAGTATTTT | CASSQERASGTDTQYF
few | - | TRBJ2-5 | TRBV5-4 | TGTGCCAGCAGCGAGAAGGACCGACAAATGCAAGAGACCCAGTACTTC | CASSEKDRQMQETQYF
- | TRBD1 | TRBJ1-1 | TRBV6-2/TRBV6-3 | TGTGCCAGCATTTACGAAAGGACAGGGGGCTTGGACACTGAAGCTTTCTTT | CASIYERTGGLDTEAFF
few | - | TRBJ1-3 | TRBV6-4 | TGTGCCAGCAGGGGACACTCTGGAAACACCATATATTTT | CASRGHSGNTIYF
many | TRBD2 | TRBJ2-7 | TRBV5-1 | TGCGCCAGCAGCTTGGGAGGAGCGGGGGCCTACGAGCAGTACTTC | CASSLGGAGAYEQYF
medium-sized | TRBD1 | TRBJ1-2 | TRBV6-2/TRBV6-3 | TGTGCCAGTCGGGACAGGGAGGAGGAAGGCTACACCTTC | CASRDREEEGYTF
many | - | TRBJ2-3 | TRBV7-9 | TGTGCCAGCAGAACGGGGGGCACAGATACGCAGTATTTT | CASRTGGTDTQYF
few | - | TRBJ2-2 | TRBV28 | TGTGCCAGCAGTTATAGGGGGACCGGGGAGTTGTTTTTT | CASSYRGTGELFF
medium-sized | TRBD1 | TRBJ2-7 | TRBV6-1 | TGTGCCAGCAGTGAAGTGGGACAGGGGTACGAGCAGTACTTC | CASSEVGQGYEQYF
many | TRBD1 | TRBJ2-2 | TRBV12-3/TRBV12-4 | TGTGCCAGCAGAAGAACCGGGACAGGGGTGACCGGGGAGCTGTTTTTT | CASRRTGTGVTGELFF